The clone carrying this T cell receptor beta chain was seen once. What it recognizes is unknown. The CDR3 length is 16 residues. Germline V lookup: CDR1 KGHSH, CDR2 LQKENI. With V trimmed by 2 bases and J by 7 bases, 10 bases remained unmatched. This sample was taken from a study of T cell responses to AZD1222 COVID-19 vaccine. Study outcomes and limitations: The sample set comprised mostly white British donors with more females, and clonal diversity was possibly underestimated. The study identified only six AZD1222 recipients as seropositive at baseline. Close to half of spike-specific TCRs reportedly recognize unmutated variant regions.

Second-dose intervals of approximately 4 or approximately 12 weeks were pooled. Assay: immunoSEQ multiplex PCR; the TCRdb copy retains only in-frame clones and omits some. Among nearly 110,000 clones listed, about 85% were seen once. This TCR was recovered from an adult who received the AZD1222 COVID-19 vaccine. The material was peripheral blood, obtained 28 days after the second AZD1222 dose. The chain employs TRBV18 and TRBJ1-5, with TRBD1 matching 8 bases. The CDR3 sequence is CASSPNIQGGGQPQHF. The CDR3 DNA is TGTGCCAGCTCACCAAATATACAGGGGGGGGGCCAGCCCCAGCATTTT.